The rows below give T cell receptor beta chains drawn from one sample of a study of monozygotic twins with inflammatory bowel disease. TCRdb re-called the 5' RACE reads and shows each CDR3 protein once, DNA omitted. The sample holds approximately 140,000 distinct CDR3 sequences. The sequenced material came from blood. Source of these receptors: a human donor with ulcerative colitis or Crohn's disease, or a healthy co-twin of an affected twin (not recorded which). Each CDR3 is given with its conserved first and last residue.

TRBJ2-3	TRBV7-3	CASSLIRRGAGGESTADTQYF
TRBJ2-7	TRBV20-1	CSASGGATQVNEQYF
TRBJ1-5	TRBV5-5	CASSKGSGLSEPQHF
TRBJ1-1	TRBV20-1	CSAFRGAVNTEAFF
TRBJ1-2	TRBV11-2	CASSLERRGEGDGYTF
TRBJ2-1	TRBV28	CASKSGGAGEQFF
TRBJ1-6	TRBV5-1	CASSLRGSDNSPLHF
TRBJ1-5	TRBV14	CASSPRQPQHF
TRBJ2-5	TRBV5-1	CASSARQGDQETQYF
TRBJ1-1	TRBV7-9	CASSLPAGGTRNTEAFF
TRBJ1-1	TRBV20-1	CSARASDRGVATEAFF
TRBJ2-7	TRBV6-2/TRBV6-3	CASSYFGASYEQYF
TRBJ1-2	TRBV12-3/TRBV12-4	CASSLWADNYGYTF
TRBJ2-1	TRBV7-2	CASSTRGGLSGEQFF
TRBJ2-3	TRBV5-1	CASRPSPGSSTDTQYF
TRBJ1-6	TRBV5-1	CASSWYSGATSYNSPLHF
TRBJ2-3	TRBV7-2	CASRSPGQGLGTQYF
TRBJ2-7	TRBV20-1	CSASSGGSSYEQYF
TRBJ1-2	TRBV20-1	CSARRRDVAYGYTF
TRBJ1-5	TRBV11-2	CASSGTGVEQLQHF
TRBJ2-7	TRBV7-6	CASSMGGWNEQYF
TRBJ1-4	TRBV20-1	CSARDGKVVGEKLFF
TRBJ1-2	TRBV20-1	CSAKHINYGYTF
TRBJ2-7	TRBV20-1	CSVLAGYSSYEQYF
TRBJ2-1	TRBV19	CASSMAGGRYNEQFF
TRBJ2-3	TRBV20-1	CSARDWRWESTDTQYF
TRBJ2-5	TRBV4-1	CASSQGAARAETQYF
TRBJ1-2	TRBV2	CASSEGGRGNNYGYTF
TRBJ2-5	TRBV11-1	CASSLADRRYF
TRBJ1-2	TRBV29-1	CSVVPGQGYVNYGYTF
TRBJ1-2	TRBV7-9	CASSLEVRSTYGYTF
TRBJ1-1	TRBV14	CASSQTFNTEAFF
TRBJ1-2	TRBV5-1	CASSQTSRRSLYGYTF
TRBJ1-4	TRBV6-1	CASSQRTGDPTNEKLFF
TRBJ1-2	TRBV7-9	CASSLEAGASYGYTF
TRBJ2-2	TRBV7-9	CASGEYRGSGELFF
TRBJ2-3	TRBV18	CASSQFTDRASDTQYF
TRBJ2-2	TRBV7-9	CASSLVGRGGELFF
TRBJ2-1	TRBV2	CATLEGARRSSSYNEQFF
TRBJ2-7	TRBV11-1	CASSLGQVKVSYEQYF
TRBJ2-3	TRBV6-2/TRBV6-3	CASSYEGTGGTTQYF
TRBJ1-2	TRBV6-5	CASSKQGWGYTF
TRBJ2-5	TRBV6-5	CASSYNRRLGGQETQYF
TRBJ2-7	TRBV7-9	CASSPRQGAYEQYF
TRBJ2-1	TRBV19	CASSSAGRQEVAGGHGRFF
TRBJ1-1	TRBV7-2	CASSQYENTEAFF
TRBJ1-2	TRBV9	CASSVEGYYGYTF
TRBJ2-4	TRBV20-1	CSATPPGTANMQYF
TRBJ1-1	TRBV20-1	CSAPRQAYEAFF
TRBJ2-4	TRBV20-1	CSVPPGPHRLRAKNIQYF